Included here is one TCR beta chain sequence, with context. Its antigen is still unknown. Only in-frame clones appear in the TCRdb table, and some are missing; sequencing was by immunoSEQ multiplex PCR. The sample lists roughly 50,000 clones, roughly 93% occurring once. The ends were cut back, 6 bases at V and 0 bases at J, with 15 bases in the middle. This CDR3 contains 15 residues. CDR1 is SGDLS, CDR2 YYNGEE, per germline. The data stem from a study of cytomegalovirus exposure and HLA in healthy donors. Study-wide context: The 120 or so validation repertoires used the same platform as the roughly 700 first-cohort repertoires (as reported by a later analysis). Study results and caveats: In vitro checks showed that three CMV-associated chains really do target CMV antigens.

The TCR comes from a woman between 18 and 29 years old in good health and CMV-seropositive. Sequencing was performed on PBMCs. V is TRBV9 and J is TRBJ1-2, with D unresolved. The DNA of the CDR3 is TGTGCCAGCAACCCCTGGAGAGCCTCTAACTATGGCTACACCTTC. This encodes CASNPWRASNYGYTF.